These 8 T cell receptor beta chains originate from one sample sequenced in a study of shared clonotypes between healthy human individuals. Naive CD8 cells, CD45RO-negative and positively selected for CCR7, excluded terminally differentiated effector memory CD45RA+ cells. Method: immunoSEQ multiplex PCR; TCRdb's copy keeps in-frame clones and lacks some. Of under 1 million clones listed, about 91% were seen once; the top ten hold about 24%. What was sequenced was naive CD8+ T cells sorted from blood. The receptors were gathered from a man aged 25-45 years in good health.

This clone appeared a single time. The chain recombines TRBV11-2 with TRBJ2-7; 7 bases line up with TRBD1. This CDR3 has 19 residues. CDR1 is SGHAT and CDR2 is FQNNGV in the germline V gene. V lost 1 base, J lost 1 base, and 16 bases stayed unmatched. CDR3 amino acids: CASSLAWVDRDRGSYEQYF. In nucleotides, the CDR3 is TGTGCCAGCAGCTTAGCTTGGGTAGACAGGGATCGAGGGTCCTACGAGCAGTACTTC.

CDR3 protein: CASSLGAGNTEAFF. CDR3 in DNA: TGTGCCAGCAGCTTAGGAGCAGGGAACACTGAAGCTTTCTTT. The rearrangement joins TRBV7-9 to TRBJ1-1; D is ambiguous. The CDR3 is 14 amino acids. Germline assignment: CDR1 SEHNR and CDR2 FQNEAQ (reference sequence). Between the trimmed V and J ends, which lost 1 base and 1 base, there was a span of 7 bases.

This chain joins TRBV5-4 and TRBJ2-7; D is uncertain. This CDR3 has 14 residues. Germline CDR1 is SGHNT and CDR2 is YYREEE (reference sequence). V lost 3 bases, J lost 2 bases, and 12 bases lay in between. In DNA, the CDR3 is TGTGCCAGCAGCTCGGCCAGCTACACCTACGAGCAGTACTTC. Residues: CASSSASYTYEQYF.

The chain combines TRBV15 with TRBJ2-7; perhaps TRBD1 as D (5 bases). The CDR3 loop spans 16 amino acids. CDR1 LNHNV and CDR2 YYDKDF come from the germline V gene (reference sequence). V was clipped by 0 bases and J by 6 bases, with 18 bases between them. The CDR3, as DNA: TGTGCCACCAGCAGAGATCGGGCAGGGCGTTACCCCGAGCAGTACTTC. This translates into CATSRDRAGRYPEQYF.

This chain uses TRBV9 with TRBJ2-3; 9 nucleotides match TRBD2. J gave up 2 bases and V 0 bases, and 7 bases lay outside the gene matches. Germline values: CDR1 SGDLS, CDR2 YYNGEE. The CDR3 runs 17 residues. CDR3 sequence: CASSVAALAGLTDTQYF. For the CDR3, the DNA is TGTGCCAGCAGCGTAGCGGCGCTAGCGGGACTCACAGATACGCAGTATTTT.

The chain recombines TRBV6-5 with TRBJ2-7; D could derive from TRBD1 or TRBD2 (5 bases each). The V gene's germline CDR1 is MNHEY and CDR2 SVGAGI. V lost 0 bases, J lost 1 base, and 10 bases lay in between. This CDR3 spans 15 amino acids. The CDR3 is CASSYSWDRSYEQYF. DNA for the CDR3: TGTGCCAGCAGTTACTCGTGGGACCGGTCCTACGAGCAGTACTTC.

In regard to this clone: Other DNA sequences in the sample encode the same CDR3. This sequence joins TRBV19 and TRBJ2-7; D may be TRBD2 (6 bases). This CDR3 has 14 residues. V gave up 3 bases and J gave up 0 bases, with 9 bases separating them. Germline V lookup: CDR1 LNHDA, CDR2 SQIVND (reference sequence). The CDR3 loop is CASSIGGTSYEQYF. CDR3 nucleotide sequence: TGTGCCAGTAGTATCGGCGGGACCTCCTACGAGCAGTACTTC.

This chain links TRBV15 with TRBJ2-2; D is unresolved. V lost 5 bases and J lost 3, with 16 bases in between. Germline-derived CDR1 and CDR2 are LNHNV and YYDKDF (reference sequence). The CDR3 runs 16 residues. The CDR3 nucleotides read TGTGCCACCAGCGTGGGTACGATAGAGGACACCGGGGAGCTGTTTTTT. It yields the protein CATSVGTIEDTGELFF.